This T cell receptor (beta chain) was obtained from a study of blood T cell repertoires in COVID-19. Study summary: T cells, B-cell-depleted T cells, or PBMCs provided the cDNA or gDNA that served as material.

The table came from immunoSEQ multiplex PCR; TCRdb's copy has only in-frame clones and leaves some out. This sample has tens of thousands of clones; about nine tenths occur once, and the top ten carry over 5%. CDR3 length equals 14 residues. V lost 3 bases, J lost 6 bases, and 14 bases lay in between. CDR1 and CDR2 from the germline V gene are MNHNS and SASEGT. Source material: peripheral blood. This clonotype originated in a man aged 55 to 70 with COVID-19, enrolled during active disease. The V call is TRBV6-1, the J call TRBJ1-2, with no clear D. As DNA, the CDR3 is TGTGCCAGCAGTGACCTAACTACCGGCAATGGCTACACCTTC. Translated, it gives CASSDLTTGNGYTF.